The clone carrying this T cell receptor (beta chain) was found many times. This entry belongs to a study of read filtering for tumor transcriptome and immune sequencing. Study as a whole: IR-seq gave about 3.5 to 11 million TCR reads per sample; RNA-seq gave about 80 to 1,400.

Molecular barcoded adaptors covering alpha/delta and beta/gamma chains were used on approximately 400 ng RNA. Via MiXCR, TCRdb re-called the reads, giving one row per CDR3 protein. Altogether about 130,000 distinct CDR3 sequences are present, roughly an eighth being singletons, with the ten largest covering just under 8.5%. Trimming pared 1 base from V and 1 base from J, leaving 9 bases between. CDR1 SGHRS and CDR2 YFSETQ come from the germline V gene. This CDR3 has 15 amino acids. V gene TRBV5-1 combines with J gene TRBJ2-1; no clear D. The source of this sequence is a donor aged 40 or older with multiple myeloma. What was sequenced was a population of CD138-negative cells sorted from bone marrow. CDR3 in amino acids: CASSLTADSYNEQFF. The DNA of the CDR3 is TGCGCCAGCAGCTTGACGGCAGATTCCTACAATGAGCAGTTCTTC. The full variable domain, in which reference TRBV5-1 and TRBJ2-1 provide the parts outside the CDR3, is KAGVTQTPRYLIKTRGQQVTLSCSPISGHRSVSWYQQTPGQGLQFLFEYFSETQRNKGNFPGRFSGRQFSNSRSEMNVSTLELGDSALYLCASSLTADSYNEQFFGPGTRLTVL.